This T cell receptor beta chain was obtained from a study of blood T cell repertoires in COVID-19. Sequenced by immunoSEQ multiplex PCR; TCRdb stores in-frame clones only, minus some. The sample has fewer than 85,000 clones, around 91% seen once; the top ten hold about 1%. The junction had 8 bases not matched to a gene; V was cut back by 6 bases and J by 3 bases. Per the germline V gene, CDR1 is LGHDT and CDR2 is YNNKEL (reference sequence). The CDR3 extends over 15 amino acids. The V and J genes are TRBV3-1 (or the pseudogene TRBV3-2) and TRBJ1-1; 9 bases are shared with TRBD1. The specimen sequenced was peripheral blood. The sequence was collected from a woman aged 50 to 60 in a cohort sampled during active COVID-19. The CDR3 loop is CASSTTGTGYTEAFF. CDR3 DNA: TGTGCCAGCAGTACCACCGGGACAGGGTACACTGAAGCTTTCTTT.